This is a list of T cell receptor beta chains from one sample in a study of shared clonotypes between healthy human individuals. Sequencing used immunoSEQ multiplex PCR; TCRdb keeps in-frame clones, though not all of them. The sample holds about 490,000 clones, over 65% seen once. Sample: PBMCs. The receptors were sampled from a woman in her thirties or forties in good health. Some clones in this sample may be carry-over from other donors' samples. Both conserved end residues are part of each CDR3.

V: TRBV28
CDR3: CASSFDRGPGSNQPQHF

V: TRBV9
CDR3: CASSPDRGFNEKLFF

V: TRBV6-5
CDR3: CASSYALGPVCF

V: TRBV6-1
CDR3: CASSEEGISSYEQYF

V: TRBV4-2
CDR3: CASSYRQLSSYEQYF

V: TRBV5-1
CDR3: CASSLGAATNYEQYF

V: TRBV27
CDR3: CASSLPGQTGGYTF

V: TRBV7-9
CDR3: CASSFGAGNYGYTF

V: TRBV25-1
CDR3: CASSEGPHADTQYF

V: TRBV7-9
CDR3: CASSARSYNEQFF

V: TRBV29-1
CDR3: CSHRQAQETQYF

V: TRBV6-6
CDR3: CASTNRERNNNEQFF

V: TRBV2
CDR3: CASSEEDRGLSGELFF

V: TRBV25-1
CDR3: CASSEIVQYEKLFF

V: TRBV14
CDR3: CASSPLAASGLYNEQFF

V: TRBV29-1
CDR3: CSVAGDRLNQPQHF

V: TRBV18
CDR3: CASSPLGQSSGNTIYF

V: TRBV2
CDR3: CASTEEGTQYF

V: TRBV7-2
CDR3: CASSPLWTYNEQFF

V: TRBV4-3
CDR3: CASSHLLDRLDTEAFF

V: TRBV11-2
CDR3: CASSLGTSVNIQYF

V: TRBV7-2
CDR3: CASSEGGHASYGYTF

V: TRBV7-9
CDR3: CASSLEGLATDTQYF

V: TRBV7-9
CDR3: CASSLEEKRGYTF

V: TRBV7-2
CDR3: CASSLARFRTNYNEQFF

V: TRBV27
CDR3: CASSLSFVGLAGSSSYNEQFF

V: TRBV9
CDR3: CASSVALGNTGELFF

V: TRBV30
CDR3: CAWSVGSSPTNEKLFF

V: TRBV30
CDR3: CACAGRIYEQYF

V: TRBV10-2
CDR3: CASSPRYGGLNEKLFF

V: TRBV5-1
CDR3: CASSQGTSRNTGELFF

V: TRBV7-9
CDR3: CASSPGTSGNYEQYF

V: TRBV4-1
CDR3: CASSQGRGRDNQPQHF

V: TRBV4-1
CDR3: CASSQARQDRNTEAFF

V: TRBV27
CDR3: CASRLGLAAYNEQFF

V: TRBV4-2
CDR3: CASSQGSGMTSGANVLTF

V: TRBV9
CDR3: CASSVSEGAGRTEAFF

V: TRBV15
CDR3: CATSRDKGFQETQYF

V: TRBV28
CDR3: CASSGDLNTEAFF

V: TRBV7-6
CDR3: CASSLSRLAGGMNTGELFF

V: TRBV30
CDR3: CAWSLAGPYNEQFF

V: TRBV4-2
CDR3: CASSQDRDNLGNTIYF

V: TRBV23-1
CDR3: CASSQFPSSGANVLTF

V: TRBV5-1
CDR3: CASSSTGTTEAFF

V: TRBV28
CDR3: CASSLWAGGNGNQPQHF

V: TRBV7-9
CDR3: CASSLSGVGELFF

V: TRBV4-1
CDR3: CASSQDRRGMNTEAFF

V: TRBV28
CDR3: CASRPGQGARGANVLTF

V: TRBV7-2
CDR3: CASSPEWDYNEQFF

V: TRBV27
CDR3: CASSFLAGGLNNEQFF

V: TRBV7-8
CDR3: CASSLPNLGGGSGKSEQYF

V: TRBV11-2
CDR3: CASSLGQNYGYTF

V: TRBV5-8
CDR3: CASSLNRAGGNTLYF